One sample yielded the 26 T cell receptor beta chains listed below, sequenced in a study of shared clonotypes between healthy human individuals. TCRdb keeps only in-frame clones here, not all; method: immunoSEQ multiplex PCR. Among about 2 million clones, over 85% were seen once, and the ten largest hold 1% to 1.5%. Naive CD8 populations comprised CD45RO-negative cells positively selected for CCR7, excluding terminally differentiated effector memory CD45RA+ cells. Sequenced: naive CD8+ T cells sorted from blood. The receptors stem from a man younger than 35 in good health.

Concerning this clone: Other DNA sequences in this specimen translate into the identical CDR3. CDR3 DNA sequence: TGTGCCAGCAGTGTGAGGGGCCCCTACGAGCAGTACTTC. This sequence encodes CASSVRGPYEQYF. The chain joins TRBV27 to TRBJ2-7; D might be TRBD1 or TRBD2, each matching 5 bases. The germline CDR1 and CDR2 sequences are MNHEY and SMNVEV (reference sequence). Trimming stripped 5 bases from V and 2 bases from J, with 10 bases between. The length of the CDR3 is 13 residues.

The CDR3 nucleotides are TGTGCCAGCATGGGGACAGGGCGACCCTACGAGCAGTACTTC. Protein: CASMGTGRPYEQYF. The rearrangement joins TRBV2 to TRBJ2-7; 9 nucleotides align to TRBD1. The V gene's germline CDR1 is SNHLY and CDR2 FYNNEI. Germline trimming cut 7 bases from V and 2 bases from J; bases unmatched to any gene: 6. The length of the CDR3 is 14 residues.

J is TRBJ1-1 and V is TRBV7-9; D unclear. Germline V gene sequence: CDR1 SEHNR, CDR2 FQNEAQ (reference sequence). Trimming took off 6 bases at V and 8 bases at J, with 13 bases between the two ends. The CDR3 totals 12 residues. CDR3 sequence reads: CASRVGRTEAFF. For the CDR3, the DNA is TGTGCCAGCAGAGTAGGGAGAACCGAAGCTTTCTTT.

This clone has just one count. The V gene is TRBV14, the J gene TRBJ2-2, with D possibly being TRBD2 (5 bases). Germline CDR1 reads SGHDN; CDR2 reads FVKESK. V lost 2 bases to trimming and J lost 5 bases, with 6 bases between them. The CDR3 totals 13 residues. The CDR3 sequence: CASSQPGTGELFF. The DNA for the CDR3 is TGTGCCAGCAGCCAACCGGGGACCGGGGAGCTGTTTTTT. Full variable domain (remainder filled in from reference TRBV14 and TRBJ2-2): EAGVTQFPSHSVIEKGQTVTLRCDPISGHDNLYWYRRVMGKEIKFLLHFVKESKQDESGMPNNRFLAERTGGTYSTLKVQPAELEDSGVYFCASSQPGTGELFFGEGSRLTVL.

A single count supports this clone. This chain connects TRBV7-9 to TRBJ2-1; TRBD1 agrees at 9 bases. Unmatched junction bases numbered 11, after V lost 7 bases and J lost 7 bases. CDR1 is SEHNR, CDR2 FQNEAQ, per germline (reference sequence). CDR3 length: 15 amino acids. CDR3 DNA: TGTGCCAGCACCCACCGGGACAGGGAAGGGAATGAGCAGTTCTTC. Amino acids: CASTHRDREGNEQFF.

This clone was counted a few times. This rearrangement joins TRBV4-1 to TRBJ1-1; tentatively, D is TRBD1 (6 bases). V was pared by 4 bases and J by 5 bases, with 11 bases between. Per germline, CDR1 MGHRA and CDR2 YSYEKL. The CDR3 spans 13 residues. CDR3: CASSPRRGTEAFF. The CDR3 DNA reads as TGCGCCAGCAGCCCTCGCAGGGGAACTGAAGCTTTCTTT.

This clone appeared a few times. The chain carries TRBV19 and TRBJ2-1; 9 nucleotides match TRBD2. The CDR3 contains 17 residues. CDR1 and CDR2 (germline): LNHDA, SQIVND (reference sequence). V lost 5 bases, J lost 6 bases, and 14 bases stayed unmatched. CDR3 sequence (DNA): TGTGCCAGTAGTGCAACAATAGCGGGAGAAGGGGTCAATGAGCAGTTCTTC. Residues: CASSATIAGEGVNEQFF.

The chain uses TRBV7-8 and TRBJ1-5, with 8 bases that match TRBD1. Germline values: CDR1 SGHVS, CDR2 FQNEAQ. This CDR3 is built from 13 residues. V trimming: 4 bases; J trimming: 6 bases; junction bases outside the gene matches: 2. The CDR3 DNA reads as TGTGCCAGCAGCTGGGACAGGACTCAGCCCCAGCATTTT. Translated, it gives CASSWDRTQPQHF.

V gene TRBV5-4 combines with J gene TRBJ1-1; D perhaps matches TRBD1 (6 bases). Trimming cost V 1 base and J 0 bases, with 7 bases left between them. This CDR3 has 14 residues. Germline lookup yields CDR1 SGHNT and CDR2 YYREEE (reference sequence). CDR3 in DNA: TGTGCCAGCAGCTTGACAGGGATGAACACTGAAGCTTTCTTT. It is translated as CASSLTGMNTEAFF. The entire variable domain, with the rest obtained from reference TRBV5-4 and TRBJ1-1, is as follows: ETGVTQSPTHLIKTRGQQVTLRCSSQSGHNTVSWYQQALGQGPQFIFQYYREEENGRGNFPPRFSGLQFPNYSSELNVNALELDDSALYLCASSLTGMNTEAFFGQGTRLTVV.

V gene TRBV30 combines with J gene TRBJ1-2; possible D gene TRBD1, 6 bases. The length of the CDR3 is 13 residues. V was trimmed by 5 bases and J by 3 bases, leaving 13 bases between them. Germline-derived CDR1 and CDR2 are GTSNPN and SVGIG (reference sequence). The CDR3 bases are TGTGCCTGGTGGGGGGCTCCCTACTATGGCTACACCTTC. Protein product: CAWWGAPYYGYTF.

This clone was seen once. The CDR3 DNA reads as TGCAGGGCCAGGTACGAGCAGTACTTC. It yields the protein CRARYEQYF. The rearrangement joins TRBV20-1 to TRBJ2-7; D call uncertain. In germline, CDR1 is DFQATT, CDR2 SNEGSKA (reference sequence). This CDR3 has 9 amino acids.

CDR3 residues: CASSPPGLAQETQYF. In DNA, the CDR3 is TGTGCCAGCAGCCCACCGGGACTAGCGCAGGAGACCCAGTACTTC. J is TRBJ2-5 and V is TRBV5-4; TRBD2 matches 10 bases. Germline V CDR1 and CDR2: SGHNT, YYREEE (reference sequence). The CDR3 runs 15 residues. V gave up 4 bases and J gave up 5 bases; unmatched junction bases: 8.

The chain carries TRBV30 and TRBJ1-1; D gene uncertain. Trimming removed 7 bases from V and 8 bases from J, with 11 bases in between. There are 10 residues in the CDR3. CDR1 is GTSNPN, CDR2 SVGIG, per germline (reference sequence). In DNA form, the CDR3 reads TGTGCCTCCTCCCACGGGGAAGCTTTCTTT. Translating gives CASSHGEAFF.

The rearrangement joins TRBV7-9 to TRBJ2-5; perhaps TRBD1 as D (6 bases). CDR3 length: 17 residues. Trimming cost V 3 bases and J 3 bases, with 20 bases left between them. Germline V CDR1 and CDR2: SEHNR, FQNEAQ (reference sequence). The CDR3: CASSLAKGRYREETQYF. As DNA, the CDR3 is TGTGCCAGCAGCTTGGCGAAGGGACGTTACAGGGAAGAGACCCAGTACTTC.

The V gene is TRBV5-4, the J gene TRBJ1-2, with 10 nucleotides matching TRBD1. Germline lookup yields CDR1 SGHNT and CDR2 YYREEE (reference sequence). After removal of 6 bases from V and 7 bases from J, the junction contained 9 bases not matched to a gene. The CDR3 spans 14 residues. The CDR3 reads CASTFGTGVRGYTF. The CDR3 nucleotides are TGTGCCAGCACCTTCGGGACAGGGGTGCGTGGCTACACCTTC. Filled out from reference TRBV5-4 and TRBJ1-2, the complete variable domain reads ETGVTQSPTHLIKTRGQQVTLRCSSQSGHNTVSWYQQALGQGPQFIFQYYREEENGRGNFPPRFSGLQFPNYSSELNVNALELDDSALYLCASTFGTGVRGYTFGSGTRLTVV.

J is TRBJ1-1 and V is TRBV9; D unresolved. This CDR3 region has 12 residues. Germline CDR1 SGDLS, CDR2 YYNGEE. Trimming cost V 3 bases and J 2 bases, with 5 bases left between them. The CDR3 bases are TGTGCCAGCAGCGCCGCTAACACTGAAGCTTTCTTT. Translation gives CASSAANTEAFF.

The chain employs TRBV5-1 and TRBJ2-7; 11 bases align to TRBD2. The CDR3 is 16 residues long. Germline V gene sequence: CDR1 SGHRS, CDR2 YFSETQ. The junction had 4 bases not matched to a gene; V was cut back by 0 bases and J by 2 bases. The CDR3 sequence is CASSLAVAGGTYEQYF. The CDR3, as DNA: TGCGCCAGCAGCTTGGCCGTAGCGGGAGGGACCTACGAGCAGTACTTC.

This clone was counted a single time. V gene TRBV7-9 combines with J gene TRBJ2-1; the D gene is possibly TRBD2 (5 bases). CDR1 is SEHNR and CDR2 is FQNEAQ in the germline V gene (reference sequence). V was pared by 4 bases and J by 0 bases, with 13 bases between. The CDR3 is 16 residues long. The CDR3 protein is CASSSSDWISYNEQFF. CDR3 bases: TGTGCCAGCAGCTCCTCGGACTGGATCTCCTACAATGAGCAGTTCTTC.

V and J are TRBV4-1 and TRBJ1-1; 7 bases map to TRBD1. Germline trimming cut 4 bases from V and 1 base from J; bases unmatched to any gene: 9. The CDR3 contains 16 residues. Germline CDR1 reads MGHRA; CDR2 reads YSYEKL. This chain's CDR3 is CASSPQGGIGNTEAFF. The DNA for the CDR3 is TGCGCCAGCAGCCCCCAGGGGGGCATCGGGAACACTGAAGCTTTCTTT.

V is TRBV5-4 and J is TRBJ2-3; D call uncertain. The CDR3 runs to 14 residues. Per germline, CDR1 SGHNT and CDR2 YYREEE (reference sequence). V gave up 2 bases and J gave up 2 bases, with 9 bases separating them. This chain's CDR3 is CASSFDLTTDTQYF. DNA of the CDR3: TGTGCCAGCAGCTTTGACTTAACCACAGATACGCAGTATTTT. Variable domain in full (rest from reference TRBV5-4 and TRBJ2-3): ETGVTQSPTHLIKTRGQQVTLRCSSQSGHNTVSWYQQALGQGPQFIFQYYREEENGRGNFPPRFSGLQFPNYSSELNVNALELDDSALYLCASSFDLTTDTQYFGPGTRLTVL.

The J gene is TRBJ2-7, the V gene TRBV28, with D possibly TRBD1 on 5 matching bases. Trimming removed 6 bases from V and 1 base from J, with 10 bases in between. This CDR3 has 13 amino acids. The germline CDR1 and CDR2 sequences are MDHEN and SYDVKM. The CDR3 protein is CASRSRQSYEQYF. The CDR3 region has the DNA TGTGCCAGCAGGAGTAGACAGTCCTACGAGCAGTACTTC.

With regard to this clone: Other DNA variants within this sample encode the same CDR3. The J gene is TRBJ2-1, the V gene TRBV27; 8 bases are a match to TRBD2. In germline, CDR1 is MNHEY, CDR2 SMNVEV (reference sequence). The V and J ends lost 3 bases and 0 bases, in that order; junction bases with no gene match: 4. This CDR3 comprises 16 residues. CDR3 in amino acids: CASSFRTSGSYNEQFF. CDR3 nucleotides: TGTGCCAGCAGTTTCAGAACTAGCGGCTCCTACAATGAGCAGTTCTTC.

J is TRBJ1-6 and V is TRBV6-4; D uncertain. Looked up from germline, CDR1 is MRHNA and CDR2 is SNTAGT. The CDR3 loop spans 13 amino acids. The V end lost 6 bases, the J end lost 6 bases, and 9 bases lay between the germline ends. CDR3 amino acids: CASSAYGNSPLHF. The CDR3 coding sequence is TGTGCCAGCAGCGCCTACGGTAATTCACCCCTCCACTTT.

The V call is TRBV6-1, the J call TRBJ2-7, with D possibly TRBD2 on 6 matching bases. CDR3 size: 14 residues. The ends were cut back, 1 base at V and 4 bases at J, with 11 bases in the middle. From germline, CDR1 is MNHNS and CDR2 SASEGT. The CDR3 nucleotides are TGTGCCAGCAGTGAAGTAGCGGCAGCTTACGAGCAGTACTTC. Residues: CASSEVAAAYEQYF.

Here the CDR3 reads CASSLAVGDEQYF. Here the CDR3 DNA reads TGTGCCAGCAGCTTAGCTGTGGGTGACGAGCAGTACTTC. The rearrangement uses TRBV11-2 and TRBJ2-7; D uncertain. This CDR3 has 13 residues. The germline V and J ends were trimmed by 1 base and 5 bases, with 9 bases remaining between them. Germline lookup yields CDR1 SGHAT and CDR2 FQNNGV.

This clone was observed a single time. J is TRBJ2-3 and V is TRBV27; 7 positions match TRBD2. This CDR3 contains 15 residues. V dropped 4 bases and J dropped 2; count of bases not matched to a gene: 6. Per the germline V gene, CDR1 is MNHEY and CDR2 is SMNVEV (reference sequence). The CDR3 nucleotides are TGTGCCAGCAGTTCCCCCGGGACTACCACAGATACGCAGTATTTT. Its protein is CASSSPGTTTDTQYF.